These 8 T cell receptor beta chains were all obtained from the same sample, sequenced in a study of cytomegalovirus exposure and HLA in healthy donors. 60 Vbeta and 13 Jbeta primers were used in PCR. The repertoire was sequenced with immunoSEQ multiplex PCR; TCRdb's copy has only in-frame clones and lacks some. The data contain around 200,000 clones, around 80% of them seen just once; the ten biggest clones take up less than 4.5%. Material for sequencing was PBMCs. All receptors come from a woman aged 60-75 years in good health and CMV-seropositive.

The chain combines TRBV9 with TRBJ2-7; possibly TRBD2 for D (7 bases). Germline values: CDR1 SGDLS, CDR2 YYNGEE. Trimming pared 0 bases from V and 3 bases from J, leaving 13 bases between. The CDR3 totals 15 residues. The CDR3 DNA reads as TGTGCCAGCAGCGTAGGGGGGGGCCCTTTCTACGAGCAGTACTTC. It codes for CASSVGGGPFYEQYF.

The CDR3 DNA follows: TGTGCCAGCAGCGGACTAGCGGGGGGTTTAGAGCAGTTCTTC. Protein: CASSGLAGGLEQFF. This chain connects TRBV2 to TRBJ2-1; 14 bases match TRBD2. Losses at the gene ends were 6 bases for V and 10 bases for J; bases not matched to a gene: 5. The CDR3 runs to 14 residues. Per the germline V gene, CDR1 is SNHLY and CDR2 is FYNNEI.

The chain couples TRBV5-1 to TRBJ2-5; 8 positions match TRBD1. The J call is uncertain, as TRBJ2-7 better fits the DNA end. Germline loops: CDR1 SGHRS, CDR2 YFSETQ. This CDR3 is built from 14 residues. This chain's CDR3 is CASSLELRGREQYF. The DNA for the CDR3 is TGCGCCAGCAGCTTGGAGCTCAGGGGGCGCGAGCAGTACTTC.

The chain has TRBV7-2 and TRBJ1-4; tentatively, D is TRBD1 (6 bases). Looked up from germline, CDR1 is SGHTA and CDR2 is FQGNSA. The CDR3 has 15 residues. V was trimmed by 2 bases and J by 7 bases, leaving 14 bases between them. The CDR3: CASSLQGPTGEKLFF. The CDR3, as DNA: TGTGCCAGCAGCTTACAGGGGCCGACAGGTGAAAAACTGTTTTTT.

The chain couples TRBV7-9 to TRBJ2-7; 8 nucleotides agree with TRBD1. Germline CDR1 is SEHNR and CDR2 is FQNEAQ (reference sequence). The CDR3 runs 14 residues. Trimming removed 4 bases from V and 3 bases from J; junction bases left unmatched: 5. The CDR3 here is CASSSRTGHYEQYF. The CDR3 DNA reads as TGTGCCAGCAGCTCTCGGACAGGGCACTACGAGCAGTACTTC.

The chain recombines TRBV28 with TRBJ2-3, with 9 bases lining up with TRBD2. Trimming cost V 5 bases and J 1 base; bases outside gene matches: 4. The CDR3 spans 15 residues. Germline assignment: CDR1 MDHEN and CDR2 SYDVKM. This CDR3 reads CASSAQRGGTDTQYF. The CDR3 coding sequence is TGTGCCAGCAGTGCCCAGCGGGGGGGCACAGATACGCAGTATTTT.

CDR3 coding DNA: TGTGCCAGCAACACAGTTTTTGGCGGGGAGCTGTTTTTT. It is translated as CASNTVFGGELFF. The chain uses TRBV14 and TRBJ2-2; no reliable D call. Germline CDR1 reads SGHDN; CDR2 reads FVKESK. Trimming removed 7 bases from V and 7 bases from J, with 13 bases in between. The CDR3 length is 13 residues.

The chain combines TRBV15 with TRBJ1-6, with unresolved D. V lost 2 bases and J 6 bases, leaving 11 bases between the germline ends. CDR3 length: 15 residues. Germline CDR1 reads LNHNV; CDR2 reads YYDKDF (reference sequence). The CDR3 protein is CATSRPGLGNSPLHF. The CDR3 DNA reads as TGTGCCACCAGCAGACCTGGGCTTGGTAATTCACCCCTCCACTTT.